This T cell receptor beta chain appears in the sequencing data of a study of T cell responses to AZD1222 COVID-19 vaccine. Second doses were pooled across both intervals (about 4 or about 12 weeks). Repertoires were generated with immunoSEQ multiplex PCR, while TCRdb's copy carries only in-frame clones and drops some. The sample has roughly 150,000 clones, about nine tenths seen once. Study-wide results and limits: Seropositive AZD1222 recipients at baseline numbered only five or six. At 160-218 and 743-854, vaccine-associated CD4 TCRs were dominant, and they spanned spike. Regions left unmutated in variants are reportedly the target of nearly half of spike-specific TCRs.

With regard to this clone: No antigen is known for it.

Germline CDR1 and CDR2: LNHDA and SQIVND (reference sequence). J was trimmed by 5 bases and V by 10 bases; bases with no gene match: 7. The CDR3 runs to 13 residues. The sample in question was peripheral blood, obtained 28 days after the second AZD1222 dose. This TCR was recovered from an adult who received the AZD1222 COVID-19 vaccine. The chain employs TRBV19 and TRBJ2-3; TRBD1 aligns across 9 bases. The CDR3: CATTGQGRDTQYF. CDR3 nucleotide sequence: TGTGCCACGACGGGACAGGGAAGAGATACGCAGTATTTT.